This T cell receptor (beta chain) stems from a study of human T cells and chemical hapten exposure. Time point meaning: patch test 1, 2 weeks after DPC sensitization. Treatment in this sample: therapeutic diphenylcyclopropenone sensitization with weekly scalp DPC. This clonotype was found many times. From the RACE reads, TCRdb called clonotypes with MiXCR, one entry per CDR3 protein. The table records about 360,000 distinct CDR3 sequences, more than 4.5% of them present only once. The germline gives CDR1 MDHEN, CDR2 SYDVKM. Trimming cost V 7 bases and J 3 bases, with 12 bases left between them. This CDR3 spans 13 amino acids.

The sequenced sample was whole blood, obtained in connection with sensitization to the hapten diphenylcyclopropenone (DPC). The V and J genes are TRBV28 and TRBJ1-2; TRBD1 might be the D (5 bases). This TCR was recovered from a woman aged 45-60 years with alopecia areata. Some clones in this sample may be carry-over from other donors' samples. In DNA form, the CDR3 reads TGTGCCAGCACTTTCCGACAGTACTATGGCTACACCTTC. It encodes CASTFRQYYGYTF.